The subject of this entry is one T cell receptor beta chain. The data stem from a study of blood T cell repertoires in COVID-19. Background on the study: Researchers got acute and convalescent COVID-19 samples from the United States, Italy and Spain.

Profiling relied on immunoSEQ multiplex PCR, and the TCRdb table lists in-frame clones only, not all of them. The table includes about 170,000 clones, almost 85% detected once. J was trimmed by 9 bases and V by 7 bases; bases with no gene match: 9. The CDR3 is made up of 14 amino acids. Germline V CDR1 and CDR2: LNHDA, SQIVND (reference sequence). Source material: peripheral blood. The clonotype originates from a woman aged 80 or older with COVID-19, enrolled during active disease. The chain uses TRBV19 and TRBJ2-1, with TRBD2 identical over 10 bases. CDR3 protein: CASKQRGGLGEQFF. The CDR3 DNA reads as TGTGCCAGTAAACAGCGGGGGGGCCTGGGTGAGCAGTTCTTC.